These 6 T cell receptor beta chains originate from one sample sequenced in a study of CD8+CD57+ T cells in acquired aplastic anemia. The template for TCR beta VDJ and CDR3 sequence profiling was genomic DNA. In TCRdb, the reads were re-called with MiXCR into one record per CDR3 protein. Among approximately 300,000 distinct CDR3 sequences listed, 50% to 65% were seen once. Patients chosen for sequencing had CD8+CD57+ cells that had expanded, as shown by flow cytometry. The sample consisted of sorted CD4+, CD8+, or CD8+CD57+ T cells (not recorded which) from PBMCs. Every receptor here comes from a human donor with aplastic anemia.

This clonotype appeared once. One end of the junction varies from germline; a read error may be responsible. This rearrangement joins TRBV2 to TRBJ1-3, with D perhaps matching TRBD1 (6 bases). CDR1 SNHLY and CDR2 FYNNEI come from the germline V gene. There are 13 residues in the CDR3. The CDR3 DNA reads as TGTGCCAGCCAACAGGGAACTGGATACACCATATATTTT. It yields the protein CASQQGTGYTIYF.

The chain joins TRBV12-3 or TRBV12-4 to TRBJ2-7; no definite D call. V lost 4 bases, J lost 3 bases, and 10 bases lay in between. This CDR3 is 13 amino acids long. The CDR3 coding sequence is TGTGCCAGCAGTTCCGCCACACGCTACGAGCAGTACTTC. It yields the protein CASSSATRYEQYF.

This clonotype is medium-sized within its sample. This chain connects TRBV6-4 to TRBJ2-5, with TRBD2 matching 8 bases. CDR3 length equals 14 residues. The germline V gene has CDR1 MRHNA and CDR2 SNTAGT. V shed 6 bases and J 4 bases; nucleotides not matched to a gene: 7. CDR3 region: CASSEGLESETQYF. The CDR3 DNA sequence: TGTGCCAGCAGCGAGGGACTAGAGTCAGAGACCCAGTACTTC.

The rearrangement uses TRBV7-8 and TRBJ2-5, with 7 positions matching TRBD1. Germline CDR1 SGHVS, CDR2 FQNEAQ. V shed 5 bases, J shed 2 bases, and the junction held 5 bases outside the gene matches. The CDR3 loop spans 14 amino acids. This chain's CDR3 is CASSPRGQQETQYF. The CDR3 DNA is TGTGCCAGCAGCCCCCGGGGACAGCAAGAGACCCAGTACTTC.

This clonotype was counted once. This chain links TRBV9 with TRBJ1-2; possibly TRBD1 for D (6 bases). Germline V gives CDR1 SGDLS, CDR2 YYNGEE. V dropped 1 base and J dropped 4 bases, with 11 bases sitting between them. The CDR3 runs 14 residues. CDR3 protein: CASSVQGIAYGYTF. The CDR3 DNA reads TGTGCCAGCAGCGTACAGGGGATCGCCTATGGCTACACCTTC.

This clonotype has more than one count but fewer than ten. CDR3 sequence (DNA): TGTGCCAGCAGCGTAAGTAGGAACACTGAAGCTTTCTTT. Translating it yields CASSVSRNTEAFF. This chain links TRBV9 with TRBJ1-1; D remains ambiguous. Germline assignment: CDR1 SGDLS and CDR2 YYNGEE. CDR3 length: 13 residues. V was cut by 1 base and J by 1 base, with 5 bases left in between.